These 11 T cell receptor delta chains came from one sample sequenced in a study of delta chains in infants with herpesvirus infections. PBMC RNA was reverse transcribed using gamma-chain- and delta-chain-specific primers. With CATT, TCRdb re-called clones from the RT-PCR reads. The sample yields over 2,500 delta-chain clones, around 40% seen once. The sample here was peripheral blood, taken at time point 4 of longitudinal follow-up. Every receptor here comes from a human donor who was a Ugandan infant, either HIV-exposed or HIV-unexposed (not recorded which).

The rearrangement uses TRDV1 and TRDJ1; D remains ambiguous. V was cut by 2 bases and J by 2 bases, with 9 bases left in between. The CDR3 contains 14 residues. Per germline, CDR1 TSWWSYY and CDR2 QGS. CDR3 coding DNA: TGTGCTCTTGGGGAAGGTTCAGATACCGATAAACTCATCTTT. Translated, it gives CALGEGSDTDKLIF.

The chain joins TRDV2 to TRDJ3, with D tentatively TRDD3 (5 bases). V was shortened by 0 bases and J by 0 bases, with 17 bases between the two germline ends. The germline V gene has CDR1 GEAIGNYY and CDR2 EKD. This CDR3 comprises 20 residues. The CDR3 region has the DNA TGTGCCTGTGACACCGTCCCGGTGGGGCCGAGCTCCTGGGACACCCGACAGATGTTTTTC. Amino acid sequence: CACDTVPVGPSSWDTRQMFF.

A note on this clone: A read error is possible here, since a much larger clone lies one base away. The chain combines TRDV1 with TRDJ1, with unresolved D. CDR3 length: 21 amino acids. Trimming left V 3 bases short and J 1 base short, with 30 bases between. The germline V gene encodes CDR1 TSWWSYY and CDR2 QGS. CDR3 in DNA: TGTGCTCTTGGGGAGTCCCTTTTAGCTACGGCGGCAGGGCCCGGCACCGATAAACTCATCTTT. Translated: CALGESLLATAAGPGTDKLIF.

This clone was picked up a small number of times. The rearrangement uses TRAV29/DV5 and TRDJ1, with TRDD3 as a possible D gene (5 bases). This CDR3 region has 13 residues. Trimming took off 5 bases at V and 4 bases at J, with 15 bases between the two ends. The germline V gene encodes CDR1 NSMFDY and CDR2 ISSIKDK. In DNA, the CDR3 is TGTGCAGCCCGCCGGGTCGGGGACGATAAACTCATCTTT. Translation: CAARRVGDDKLIF. Together with reference TRAV29/DV5 and TRDJ1, the CDR3 gives the full variable domain: DQQVKQNSPSLSVQEGRISILNCDYTNSMFDYFLWYKKYPAEGPTFLISISSIKDKNEDGRFTVFLNKSAKHLSLHIVPSQPGDSAVYFCAARRVGDDKLIFGKGTRVTVEP.

This clone was recorded once. The chain uses TRDV2 and TRDJ3; 13 bases fit TRDD3. With 1 base clipped from V and 8 bases from J, the junction kept 10 bases outside the gene matches. This CDR3 has 19 residues. Per the germline V gene, CDR1 is GEAIGNYY and CDR2 is EKD. The CDR3 bases are TGTGCCTGTGACACGGCCGACTGGGGGATACGCCCAAACACCCGACAGATGTTTTTC. Amino acids: CACDTADWGIRPNTRQMFF.

This chain connects TRDV2 to TRDJ1, with D hard to call. Germline CDR1 GEAIGNYY, CDR2 EKD. The V end was cut by 3 bases, the J end by 0 bases, with 13 bases between. This CDR3 is built from 15 residues. The CDR3 DNA is TGTGCCTGTGACCTATTTCGCAAGTACACCGATAAACTCATCTTT. It encodes CACDLFRKYTDKLIF.

With regard to this clone: This may be a read error, as it is one base from a much larger clone. The chain links TRDV2 to TRDJ1, with D perhaps matching TRDD3 (5 bases). This CDR3 is 25 amino acids long. Per the germline V gene, CDR1 is GEAIGNYY and CDR2 is EKD. The CDR3 loop is CACDTVSAPRRRGGVSSVYTEKLIF. Here the CDR3 DNA reads TGTGCCTGTGACACCGTATCTGCGCCCCGCCGCCGGGGGGGGGTCAGCTCAGTCTACACCGAAAAACTCATCTTT.

This clone is large. The same CDR3 can be traced to other DNA sequences in this sample. The genes are TRDV2 and TRDJ2; 9 bases align to TRDD3. The V gene end was trimmed by 0 bases and the J gene end by 5 bases; junction bases not matched to a gene: 12. Germline V CDR1 and CDR2: GEAIGNYY, EKD. CDR3 size: 18 residues. CDR3 sequence: CACDTIGPGGSSTAQLFF. CDR3 DNA: TGTGCCTGTGACACCATTGGGCCTGGGGGATCCTCAACAGCACAACTCTTCTTT.

The gene calls are TRDV1 and TRDJ2; D may be TRDD3 (7 bases). V lost 4 bases and J lost 0, with 27 bases in between. This CDR3 comprises 21 residues. Germline V CDR1 and CDR2: TSWWSYY, QGS. As DNA, the CDR3 is TGTGCTCTTGGGGTCCTTCCGCGTACTGGGGCCAAGAGGACTTTGACAGCACAACTCTTCTTT. This gives the protein CALGVLPRTGAKRTLTAQLFF.

Relative to its sample, this clone is large. This sequence joins TRDV1 and TRDJ1, with D maybe TRDD2 (5 bases). Trimming removed 0 bases from V and 0 bases from J, with 29 bases in between. The V gene's germline CDR1 is TSWWSYY and CDR2 QGS. The CDR3 length is 22 residues. Here the CDR3 reads CALGELGPSPPLRAPYTDKLIF. For the CDR3, the DNA is TGTGCTCTTGGGGAACTAGGGCCTTCTCCCCCTCTTCGGGCCCCCTACACCGATAAACTCATCTTT.

The chain employs TRDV2 and TRDJ1, with 10 nucleotides matching TRDD3. V was clipped by 3 bases and J by 0 bases; unmatched bases: 24. Germline lookup yields CDR1 GEAIGNYY and CDR2 EKD. The CDR3 is made up of 22 amino acids. CDR3 protein: CACDHTFSYSGTGGFYTDKLIF. In DNA form, the CDR3 reads TGTGCCTGTGACCACACCTTTTCCTACTCTGGTACTGGGGGATTTTACACCGATAAACTCATCTTT.